This TCR beta chain was recorded in a study of T-cell reconstitution after alpha-beta-depleted transplantation in children. Broader study findings: Elevated TCRbeta diversity at day 60 was traced, in some patients, to surviving recipient T cells and thymic progenitors.

It was with unique molecular identifiers that the TCRbeta library was prepared. TCRdb re-analysed the PCR reads in MiXCR, keeping a single row per CDR3 protein. The sample holds hundreds of thousands of distinct CDR3 sequences; roughly 9.1% are singletons and the top ten take around 7.6%. This clonotype showed up many times. Its antigen is unidentified. Trimming removed 0 bases from V and 5 bases from J, with 14 bases in between. There are 16 residues in the CDR3. CDR1 and CDR2 from the germline V gene are LGHDT and YNNKEL (reference sequence). The genes are TRBV3-1 and TRBJ1-5, with no clear D. This sequence originates from a boy younger than two with acute myeloid leukemia, due to receive a stem cell transplant. Sequenced here: PBMCs, sampled before TCRalphabeta/CD19-depleted stem cell transplant. The CDR3 region has the DNA TGTGCCAGCAGCCAAGATCGAATTATGGAGGATCAGCCCCAGCATTTT. Translated, it gives CASSQDRIMEDQPQHF.